This TCR beta chain was sequenced during a study of T cells after yellow fever vaccination. Study conclusions and caveats: Most primary-vaccination clones reappeared after the booster (approximately 95% CD4, approximately 88% CD8). Among all clonotypes, a small share was observed in both CD4 and CD8 compartments. The secondary response peaked faster, at day 5 versus 15, but was weaker.

CDR1 and CDR2 from the germline V gene are SGHTA and FQGTGA. The CDR3 totals 15 residues. V was cut by 2 bases and J by 7 bases, with 17 bases left in between. Generation of TCR cDNA used 5'RACE template switching (which added a universal primer site and UMIs). Each CDR3 protein is one row after TCRdb ran MiXCR on the 5' RACE reads. The table shows about 370,000 distinct CDR3 sequences, with approximately 10% occurring only once. With regard to this clonotype: Its antigen is unidentified.

The rearrangement links TRBV7-3 to TRBJ2-5; possibly TRBD1 or TRBD2 for D (5 bases each). This TCR was sampled from a man aged 18 to 35 who received the YFV17D yellow fever vaccine. The sequencing used PBMCs, collected on the day of the first yellow fever vaccination. CDR3 nucleotides: TGTGCCAGCAGCTTAGGGTCTAGCCCCCAGGGGACCCAGTACTTC. The encoded protein is CASSLGSSPQGTQYF.